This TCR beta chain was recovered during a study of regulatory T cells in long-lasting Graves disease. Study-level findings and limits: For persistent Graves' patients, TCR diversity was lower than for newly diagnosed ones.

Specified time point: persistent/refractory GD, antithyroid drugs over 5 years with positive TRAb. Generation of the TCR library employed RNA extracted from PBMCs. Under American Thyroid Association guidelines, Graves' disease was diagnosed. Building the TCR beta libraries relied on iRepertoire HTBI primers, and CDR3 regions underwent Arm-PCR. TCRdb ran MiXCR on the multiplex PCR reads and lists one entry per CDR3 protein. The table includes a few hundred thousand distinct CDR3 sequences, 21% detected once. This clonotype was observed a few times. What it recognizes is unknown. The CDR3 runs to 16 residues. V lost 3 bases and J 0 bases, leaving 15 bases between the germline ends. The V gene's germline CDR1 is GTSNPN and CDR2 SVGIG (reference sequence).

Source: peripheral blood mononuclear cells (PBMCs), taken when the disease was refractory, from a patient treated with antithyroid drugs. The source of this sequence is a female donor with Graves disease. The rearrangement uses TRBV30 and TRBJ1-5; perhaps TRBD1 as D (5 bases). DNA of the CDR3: TGTGCCTGGAGATCTGGGGGGGTTCATAGCAATCAGCCCCAGCATTTT. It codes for CAWRSGGVHSNQPQHF.